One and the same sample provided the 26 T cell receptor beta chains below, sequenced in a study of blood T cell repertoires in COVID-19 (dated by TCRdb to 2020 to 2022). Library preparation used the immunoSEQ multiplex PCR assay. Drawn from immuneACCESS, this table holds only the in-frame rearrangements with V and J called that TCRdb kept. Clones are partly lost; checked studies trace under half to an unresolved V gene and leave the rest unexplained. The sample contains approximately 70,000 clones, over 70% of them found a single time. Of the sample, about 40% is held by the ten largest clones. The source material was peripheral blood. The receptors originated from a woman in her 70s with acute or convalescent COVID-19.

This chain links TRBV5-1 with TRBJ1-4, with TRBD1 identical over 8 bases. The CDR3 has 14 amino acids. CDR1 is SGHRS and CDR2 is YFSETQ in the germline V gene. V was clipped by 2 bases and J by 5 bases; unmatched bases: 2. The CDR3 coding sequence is TGCGCCAGCAGCTTTACAGGGGGGAATGAAAAACTGTTTTTT. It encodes CASSFTGGNEKLFF.

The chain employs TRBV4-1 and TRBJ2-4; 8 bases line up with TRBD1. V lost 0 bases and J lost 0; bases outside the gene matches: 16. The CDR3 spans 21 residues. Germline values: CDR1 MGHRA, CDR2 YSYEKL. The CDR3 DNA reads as TGCGCCAGCAGCCAAGATCATGGGCAGGGGGCCAACAAACTAGCCAAAAACATTCAGTACTTC. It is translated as CASSQDHGQGANKLAKNIQYF.

The CDR3 coding sequence is TGTGCCAGCAGGACAGGGGGCTACGGCTACACCTTC. Its translation: CASRTGGYGYTF. V gene TRBV12-3 or TRBV12-4 combines with J gene TRBJ1-2; 10 bases agree with TRBD1. V was clipped by 6 bases and J by 8 bases; unmatched bases: 3. This CDR3 has 12 amino acids.

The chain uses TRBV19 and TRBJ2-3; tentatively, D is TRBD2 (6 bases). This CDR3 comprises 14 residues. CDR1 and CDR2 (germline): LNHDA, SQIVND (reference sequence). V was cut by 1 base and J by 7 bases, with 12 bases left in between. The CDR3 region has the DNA TGTGCCAGTAGTATAGCACTAGCAAGCCATACGCAGTATTTT. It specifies CASSIALASHTQYF.

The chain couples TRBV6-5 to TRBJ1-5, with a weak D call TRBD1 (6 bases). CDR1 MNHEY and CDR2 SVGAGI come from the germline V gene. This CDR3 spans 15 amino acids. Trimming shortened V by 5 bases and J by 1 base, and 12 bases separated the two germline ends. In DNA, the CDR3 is TGTGCCAGCAGTCTACAGGGAGGGAGCAATCAGCCCCAGCATTTT. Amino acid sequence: CASSLQGGSNQPQHF.

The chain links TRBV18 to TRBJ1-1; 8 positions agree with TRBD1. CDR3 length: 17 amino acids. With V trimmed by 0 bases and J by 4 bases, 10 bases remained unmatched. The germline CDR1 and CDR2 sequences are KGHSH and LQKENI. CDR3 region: CASSPPQGATGSTEAFF. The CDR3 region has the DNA TGTGCCAGCTCACCACCGCAGGGGGCGACGGGTAGCACTGAAGCTTTCTTT.

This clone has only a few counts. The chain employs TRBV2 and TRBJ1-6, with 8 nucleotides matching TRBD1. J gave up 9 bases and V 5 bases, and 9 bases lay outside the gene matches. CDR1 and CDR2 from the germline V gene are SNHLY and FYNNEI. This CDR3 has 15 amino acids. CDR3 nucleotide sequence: TGTGCCAGCAGTATTGGACAGGGACGGACTTCACCCCTCCACTTT. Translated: CASSIGQGRTSPLHF.

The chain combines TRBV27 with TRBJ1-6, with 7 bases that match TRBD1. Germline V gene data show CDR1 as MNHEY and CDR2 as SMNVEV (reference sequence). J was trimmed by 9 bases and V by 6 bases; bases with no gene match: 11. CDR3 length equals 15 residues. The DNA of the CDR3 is TGTGCCAGCAGCGTCTCGGACAGGTCGGGTTCACCCCTCCACTTT. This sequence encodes CASSVSDRSGSPLHF.

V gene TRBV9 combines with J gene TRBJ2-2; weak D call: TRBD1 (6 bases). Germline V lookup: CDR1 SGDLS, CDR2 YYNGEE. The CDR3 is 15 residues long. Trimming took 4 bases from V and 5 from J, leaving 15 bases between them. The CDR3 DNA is TGTGCCAGCAGCCACGGGCTTACAGGGACCGGGGAGCTGTTTTTT. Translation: CASSHGLTGTGELFF.

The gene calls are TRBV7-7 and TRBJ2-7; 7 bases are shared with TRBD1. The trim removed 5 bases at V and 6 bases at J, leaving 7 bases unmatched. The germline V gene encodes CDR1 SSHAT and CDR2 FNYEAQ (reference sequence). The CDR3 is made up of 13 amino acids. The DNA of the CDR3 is TGTGCCAGCAGCCAGGGGGAGACAGGCGAGCAGTACTTC. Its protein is CASSQGETGEQYF.

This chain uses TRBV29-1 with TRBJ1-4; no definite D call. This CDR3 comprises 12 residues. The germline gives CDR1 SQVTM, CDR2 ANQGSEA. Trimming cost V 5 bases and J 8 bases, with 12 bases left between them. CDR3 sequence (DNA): TGCAGCGTTAGGCCCGCGGGGGAAAAACTGTTTTTT. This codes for CSVRPAGEKLFF.

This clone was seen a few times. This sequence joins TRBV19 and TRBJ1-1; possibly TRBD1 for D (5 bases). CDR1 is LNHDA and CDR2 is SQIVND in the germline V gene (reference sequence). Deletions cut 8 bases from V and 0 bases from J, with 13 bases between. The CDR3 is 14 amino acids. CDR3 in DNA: TGTGCCAGTGGTCATAAGGGGATGAACACTGAAGCTTTCTTT. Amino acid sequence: CASGHKGMNTEAFF.

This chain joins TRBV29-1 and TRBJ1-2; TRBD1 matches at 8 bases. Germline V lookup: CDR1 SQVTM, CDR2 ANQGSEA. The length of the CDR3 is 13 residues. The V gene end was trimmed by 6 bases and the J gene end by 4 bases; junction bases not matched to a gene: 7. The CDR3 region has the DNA TGCAGCGTGGGTGCAGGGGGCAGCTATGGCTACACCTTC. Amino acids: CSVGAGGSYGYTF.

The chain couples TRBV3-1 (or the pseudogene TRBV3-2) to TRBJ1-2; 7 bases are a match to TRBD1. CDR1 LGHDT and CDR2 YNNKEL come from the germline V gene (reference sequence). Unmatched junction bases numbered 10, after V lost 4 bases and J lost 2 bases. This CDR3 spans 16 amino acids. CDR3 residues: CASSPSLRTGNYGYTF. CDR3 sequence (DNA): TGTGCCAGCAGCCCCTCCCTAAGGACAGGCAACTATGGCTACACCTTC.

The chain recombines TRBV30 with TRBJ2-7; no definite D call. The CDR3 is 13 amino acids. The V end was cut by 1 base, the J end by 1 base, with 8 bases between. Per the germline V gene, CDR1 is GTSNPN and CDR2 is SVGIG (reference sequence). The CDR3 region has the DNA TGTGCCTGGAGTGGTGTGCAGTCCTACGAGCAGTACTTC. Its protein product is CAWSGVQSYEQYF. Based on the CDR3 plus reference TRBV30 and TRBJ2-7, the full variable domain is SQTIHQWPATLVQPVGSPLSLECTVEGTSNPNLYWYRQAAGRGLQLLFYSVGIGQISSEVPQNLSASRPQDRQFILSSKKLLLSDSGFYLCAWSGVQSYEQYFGPGTRLTVT.

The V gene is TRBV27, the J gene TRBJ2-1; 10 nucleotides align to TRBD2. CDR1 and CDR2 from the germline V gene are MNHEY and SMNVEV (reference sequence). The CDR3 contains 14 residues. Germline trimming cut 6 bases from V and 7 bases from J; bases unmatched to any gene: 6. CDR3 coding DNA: TGTGCCAGCAGGGAGCGGGGGGGCTATAATGAGCAGTTCTTC. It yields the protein CASRERGGYNEQFF.

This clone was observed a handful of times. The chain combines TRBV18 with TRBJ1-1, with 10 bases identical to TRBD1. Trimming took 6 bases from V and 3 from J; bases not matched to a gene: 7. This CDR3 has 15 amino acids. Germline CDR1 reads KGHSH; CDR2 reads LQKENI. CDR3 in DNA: TGTGCCAGCTCCGCGACAGGGGGCAGGGACACTGAAGCTTTCTTT. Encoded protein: CASSATGGRDTEAFF.

The CDR3 coding sequence is TGTGCCAGCAGCAAACAGCGGAGAACTCTGTTTTTT. Protein product: CASSKQRRTLFF. This chain links TRBV21-1 with TRBJ1-4. TRBV21-1 is classified as a pseudogene. This CDR3 is 12 amino acids long.

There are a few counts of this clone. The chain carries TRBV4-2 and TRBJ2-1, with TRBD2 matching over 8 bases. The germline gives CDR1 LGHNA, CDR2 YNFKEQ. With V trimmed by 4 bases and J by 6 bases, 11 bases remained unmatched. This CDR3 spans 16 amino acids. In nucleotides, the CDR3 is TGTGCCAGCAGCCCCCCCGGCGGGGGGCTGGGCAATGAGCAGTTCTTC. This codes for CASSPPGGGLGNEQFF.

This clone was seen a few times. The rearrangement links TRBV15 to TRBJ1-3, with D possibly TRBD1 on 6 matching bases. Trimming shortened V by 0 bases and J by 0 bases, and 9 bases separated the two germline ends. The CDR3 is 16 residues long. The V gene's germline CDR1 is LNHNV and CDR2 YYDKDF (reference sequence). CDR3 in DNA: TGTGCCACCAGCAGAGATCTGGGGGCCTCTGGAAACACCATATATTTT. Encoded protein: CATSRDLGASGNTIYF.

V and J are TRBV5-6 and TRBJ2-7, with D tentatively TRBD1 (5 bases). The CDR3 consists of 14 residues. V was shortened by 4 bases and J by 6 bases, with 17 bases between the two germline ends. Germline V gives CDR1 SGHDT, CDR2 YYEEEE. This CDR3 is CASSSEDTRLEQYF. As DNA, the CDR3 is TGTGCCAGCAGCAGTGAGGACACAAGACTCGAGCAGTACTTC.

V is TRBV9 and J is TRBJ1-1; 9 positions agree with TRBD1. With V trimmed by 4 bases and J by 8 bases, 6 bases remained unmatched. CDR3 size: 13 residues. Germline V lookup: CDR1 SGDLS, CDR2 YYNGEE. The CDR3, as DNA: TGTGCCAGCAGCCCACAGGGGGCGGGAGAAGCTTTCTTT. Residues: CASSPQGAGEAFF.

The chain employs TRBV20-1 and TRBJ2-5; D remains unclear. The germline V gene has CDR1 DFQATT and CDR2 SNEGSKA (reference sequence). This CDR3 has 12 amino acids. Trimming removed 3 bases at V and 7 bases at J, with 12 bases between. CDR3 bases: TGCAGTGCTAGTCTGCTCTCGGGGACCCAGTACTTC. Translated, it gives CSASLLSGTQYF.

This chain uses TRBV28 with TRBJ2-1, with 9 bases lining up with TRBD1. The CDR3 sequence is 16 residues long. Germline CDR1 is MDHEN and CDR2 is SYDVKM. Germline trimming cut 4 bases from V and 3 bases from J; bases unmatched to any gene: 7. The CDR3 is CASSWETGGSYNEQFF. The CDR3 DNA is TGTGCCAGCAGTTGGGAGACAGGGGGAAGCTACAATGAGCAGTTCTTC.

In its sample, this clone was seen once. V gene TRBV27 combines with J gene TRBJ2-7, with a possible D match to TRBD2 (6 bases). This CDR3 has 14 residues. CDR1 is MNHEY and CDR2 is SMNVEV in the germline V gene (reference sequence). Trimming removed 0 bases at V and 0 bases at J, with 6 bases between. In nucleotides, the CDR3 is TGTGCCAGCAGTTTATCGGGACTCTCCTACGAGCAGTACTTC. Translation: CASSLSGLSYEQYF.

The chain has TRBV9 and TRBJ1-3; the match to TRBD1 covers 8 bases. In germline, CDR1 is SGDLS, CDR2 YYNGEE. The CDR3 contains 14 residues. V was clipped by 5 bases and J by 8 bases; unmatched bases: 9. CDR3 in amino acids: CASSPGGPGDTIYF. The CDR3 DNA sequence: TGTGCCAGCAGTCCAGGGGGCCCCGGGGACACCATATATTTT.